This entry lists 10 T cell receptor beta chains sequenced from one sample in a study of cytomegalovirus exposure and HLA in healthy donors. In the PCR, 60 Vbeta and 13 Jbeta primers were used. Libraries were prepared by immunoSEQ multiplex PCR; TCRdb keeps only in-frame clonotypes and omits some of them. The sample shows roughly 55,000 clones, over 55% of them seen only once. Material for sequencing was PBMCs. The receptors shown here come from a man in his forties in good health and CMV-seropositive.

The chain carries TRBV19 and TRBJ2-1, with 9 bases fitting TRBD1. The CDR3 has 14 amino acids. The ends lost 8 bases at V and 7 bases at J; junction bases unmatched: 9. Germline V CDR1 and CDR2: LNHDA, SQIVND (reference sequence). In DNA, the CDR3 is TGTGCCAGTTCCCATTCGGGACAGGGAAATGAGCAGTTCTTC. It is translated as CASSHSGQGNEQFF.

The chain carries TRBV19 and TRBJ2-7; D is ambiguous. CDR1 is LNHDA and CDR2 is SQIVND in the germline V gene (reference sequence). The CDR3 is made up of 14 amino acids. With 3 bases removed from V and 0 bases from J, the gap between germline ends came to 9 bases. CDR3 DNA sequence: TGTGCCAGTAGTATGAAAGTAGCCTCCTACGAGCAGTACTTC. Protein: CASSMKVASYEQYF.

This sequence joins TRBV2 and TRBJ1-2; unclear D gene. The CDR3 length is 14 residues. Looked up from germline, CDR1 is SNHLY and CDR2 is FYNNEI. V shed 3 bases and J shed 1 base, with 9 bases lying between them. CDR3 sequence reads: CASSDNRNNYGYTF. The CDR3 region has the DNA TGTGCCAGCAGTGATAACAGAAATAACTATGGCTACACCTTC.

V and J are TRBV7-6 and TRBJ1-1; maybe TRBD1 (5 bases). The V end was cut by 2 bases, the J end by 6 bases, with 16 bases between. Germline lookup yields CDR1 SGHVS and CDR2 FNYEAQ. This CDR3 is 15 amino acids long. The CDR3 nucleotides read TGTGCCAGCAGCTTATCAGGGCAGGGTAGCTCTGAAGCTTTCTTT. Encoded protein: CASSLSGQGSSEAFF.

The chain couples TRBV11-2 to TRBJ1-4; a weak D match, TRBD1 (6 bases). The CDR3 contains 14 residues. CDR1 and CDR2 from the germline V gene are SGHAT and FQNNGV. V gave up 5 bases and J gave up 0 bases, with 7 bases separating them. The CDR3 spells CASSKGATNEKLFF. CDR3 DNA sequence: TGTGCCAGCAGCAAGGGGGCAACTAATGAAAAACTGTTTTTT.

CDR3 in DNA: TGTGCCAGCAGTGAAGTGCTGACAGGGCCCTATGGCTACACCTTC. The encoded protein is CASSEVLTGPYGYTF. The chain links TRBV6-1 to TRBJ1-2, with 7 bases aligning to TRBD1. The CDR3 is made up of 15 amino acids. With 1 base clipped from V and 4 bases from J, the junction kept 6 bases outside the gene matches. Germline CDR1 is MNHNS and CDR2 is SASEGT.

The sample holds one count of this clone. The chain couples TRBV5-8 to TRBJ1-1; 10 positions match TRBD1. CDR1 and CDR2 from the germline V gene are SGHTS and YDEGEE. V lost 3 bases, J lost 6 bases, and 11 bases stayed unmatched. The CDR3 totals 16 residues. This CDR3 reads CASSYRQGAYVPEAFF. CDR3 coding DNA: TGTGCCAGCAGCTACAGACAGGGGGCTTACGTCCCTGAAGCTTTCTTT.

This sequence joins TRBV5-1 and TRBJ2-2; TRBD2 matches 12 bases. The germline CDR1 and CDR2 sequences are SGHRS and YFSETQ. V was pared by 4 bases and J by 5 bases, with 6 bases of the junction left unmatched. This CDR3 comprises 16 residues. For the CDR3, the DNA is TGCGCCAGCAGCCCCTTACTAGCGGGGGGTACCGGGGAGCTGTTTTTT. This gives the protein CASSPLLAGGTGELFF.

CDR3 in DNA: TGTGCCAGCGGGACAGGGGGTATGGGAGAAAAACTGTTTTTT. Protein sequence: CASGTGGMGEKLFF. V usage is TRBV6-5 and J usage is TRBJ1-4, with 11 bases fitting TRBD1. Germline V CDR1 and CDR2: MNHEY, SVGAGI. The CDR3 consists of 14 residues. V gave up 8 bases and J gave up 8 bases; unmatched junction bases: 7.

V is TRBV18 and J is TRBJ2-5; TRBD1 might be the D (5 bases). The germline gives CDR1 KGHSH, CDR2 LQKENI. V lost 3 bases and J 5 bases, leaving 7 bases between the germline ends. There are 12 residues in the CDR3. Here the CDR3 reads CASSPTVETQYF. The CDR3 DNA is TGTGCCAGCTCACCGACAGTTGAGACCCAGTACTTC. Variable domain in full (rest from reference TRBV18 and TRBJ2-5): NAGVMQNPRHLVRRRGQEARLRCSPMKGHSHVYWYRQLPEEGLKFMVYLQKENIIDESGMPKERFSAEFPKEGPSILRIQQVVRGDSAAYFCASSPTVETQYFGPGTRLLVL.